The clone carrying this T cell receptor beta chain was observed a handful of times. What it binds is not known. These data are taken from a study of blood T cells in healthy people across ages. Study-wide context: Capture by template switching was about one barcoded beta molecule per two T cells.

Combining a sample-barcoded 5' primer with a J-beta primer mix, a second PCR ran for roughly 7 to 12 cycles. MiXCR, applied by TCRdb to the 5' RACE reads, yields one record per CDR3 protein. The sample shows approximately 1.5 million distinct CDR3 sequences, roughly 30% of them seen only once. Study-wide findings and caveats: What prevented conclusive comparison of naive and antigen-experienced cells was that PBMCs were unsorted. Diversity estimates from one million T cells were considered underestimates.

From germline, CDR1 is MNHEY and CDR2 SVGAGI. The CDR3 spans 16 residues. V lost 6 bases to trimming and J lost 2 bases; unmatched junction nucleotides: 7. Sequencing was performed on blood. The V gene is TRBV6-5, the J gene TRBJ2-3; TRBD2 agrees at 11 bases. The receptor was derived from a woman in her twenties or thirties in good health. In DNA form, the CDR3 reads TGTGCCAGCAGGGTGACTAGCGGGACAACCACAGATACGCAGTATTTT. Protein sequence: CASRVTSGTTTDTQYF.